The present TCR beta chain was sequenced within a study of response to subunit inactivated influenza vaccine. Via MiXCR, TCRdb re-called the RT-PCR reads, giving one row per CDR3 protein. The data contain about 540,000 distinct CDR3 sequences, approximately 20% of them singletons. The CDR3 is 13 amino acids. CDR1 MNHEY and CDR2 SMNVEV come from the germline V gene (reference sequence). Trimming removed 7 bases at V and 2 bases at J, with 12 bases between. These data also formed part of another study, on T cells expressing NK-cell markers. That study adds: cDNA encoding TCR beta was synthesized via 5'RACE template switching incorporating UMIs. In the group of eight sequenced donors, seven were HCMV-seropositive and one was seronegative. The study did not resolve the HCMV specificity of expanded NKG2C+ T cell clones.

The sample here was CD4+ T cells sorted from PBMCs, taken less than 13 days after vaccination. The sequence was obtained from a man in his fifties or sixties who received an inactivated influenza vaccine. The chain links TRBV27 to TRBJ2-7; a weak D match, TRBD2 (6 bases). CDR3 in amino acids: CASTGGNTYEQYF. The CDR3 bases are TGTGCCAGCACAGGCGGGAATACCTACGAGCAGTACTTC.